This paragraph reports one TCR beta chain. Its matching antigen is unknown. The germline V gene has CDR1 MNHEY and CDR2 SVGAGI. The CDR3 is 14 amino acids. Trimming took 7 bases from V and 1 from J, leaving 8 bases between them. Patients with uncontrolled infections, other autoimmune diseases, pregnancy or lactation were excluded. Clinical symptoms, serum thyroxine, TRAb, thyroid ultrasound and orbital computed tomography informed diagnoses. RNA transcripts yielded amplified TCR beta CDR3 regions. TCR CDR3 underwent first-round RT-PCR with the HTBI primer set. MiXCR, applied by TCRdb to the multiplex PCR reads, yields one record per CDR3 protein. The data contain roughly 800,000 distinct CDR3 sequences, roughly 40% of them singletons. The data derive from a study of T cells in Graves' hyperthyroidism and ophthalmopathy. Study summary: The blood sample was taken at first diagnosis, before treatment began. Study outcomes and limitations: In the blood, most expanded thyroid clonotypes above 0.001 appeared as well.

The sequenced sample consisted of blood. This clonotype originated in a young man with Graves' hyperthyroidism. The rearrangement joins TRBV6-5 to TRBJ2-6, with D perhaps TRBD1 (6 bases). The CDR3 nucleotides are TGTGCCAGCAAGGACAGATCTGGGGCCAACGTCCTGACTTTC. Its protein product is CASKDRSGANVLTF.